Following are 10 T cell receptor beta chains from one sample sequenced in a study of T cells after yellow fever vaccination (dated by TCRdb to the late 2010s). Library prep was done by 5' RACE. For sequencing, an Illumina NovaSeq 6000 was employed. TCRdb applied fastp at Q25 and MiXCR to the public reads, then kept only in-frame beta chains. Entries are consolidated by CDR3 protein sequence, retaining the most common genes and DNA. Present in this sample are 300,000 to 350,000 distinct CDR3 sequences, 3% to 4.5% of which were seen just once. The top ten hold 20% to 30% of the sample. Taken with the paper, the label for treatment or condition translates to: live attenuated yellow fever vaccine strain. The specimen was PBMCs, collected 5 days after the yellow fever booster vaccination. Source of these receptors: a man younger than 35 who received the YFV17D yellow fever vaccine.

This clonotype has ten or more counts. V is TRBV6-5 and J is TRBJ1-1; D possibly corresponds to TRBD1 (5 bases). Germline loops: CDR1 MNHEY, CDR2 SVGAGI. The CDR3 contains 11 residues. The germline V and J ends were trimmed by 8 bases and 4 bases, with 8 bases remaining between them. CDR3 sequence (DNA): TGTGCCAGCGCGGGGGGCACTGAAGCTTTCTTT. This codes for CASAGGTEAFF.

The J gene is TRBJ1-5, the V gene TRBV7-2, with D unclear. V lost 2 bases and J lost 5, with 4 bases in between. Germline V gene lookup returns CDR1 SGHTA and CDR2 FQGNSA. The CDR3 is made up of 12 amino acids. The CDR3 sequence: CASSLYDQPQHF. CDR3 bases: TGTGCCAGCAGCTTATACGATCAGCCCCAGCATTTT.

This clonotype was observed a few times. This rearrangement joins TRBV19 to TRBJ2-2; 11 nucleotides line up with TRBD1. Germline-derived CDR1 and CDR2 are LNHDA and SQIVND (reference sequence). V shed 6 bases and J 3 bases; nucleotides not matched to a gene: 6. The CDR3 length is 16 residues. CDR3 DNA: TGTGCCAGTAGCCCTGGGACAGGGGGAGACACCGGGGAGCTGTTTTTT. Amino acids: CASSPGTGGDTGELFF.

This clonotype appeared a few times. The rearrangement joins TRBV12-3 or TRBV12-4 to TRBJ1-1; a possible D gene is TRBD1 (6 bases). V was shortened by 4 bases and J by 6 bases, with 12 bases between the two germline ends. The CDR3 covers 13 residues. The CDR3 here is CASSSGAPAEAFF. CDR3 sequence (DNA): TGTGCCAGCAGTTCGGGGGCGCCGGCTGAAGCTTTCTTT.

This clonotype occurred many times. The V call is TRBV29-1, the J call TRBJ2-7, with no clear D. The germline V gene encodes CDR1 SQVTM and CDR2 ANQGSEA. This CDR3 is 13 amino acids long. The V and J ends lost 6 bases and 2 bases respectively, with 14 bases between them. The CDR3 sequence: CSVSGTDAYEQYF. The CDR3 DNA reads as TGCAGCGTCTCAGGTACCGACGCCTACGAGCAGTACTTC.

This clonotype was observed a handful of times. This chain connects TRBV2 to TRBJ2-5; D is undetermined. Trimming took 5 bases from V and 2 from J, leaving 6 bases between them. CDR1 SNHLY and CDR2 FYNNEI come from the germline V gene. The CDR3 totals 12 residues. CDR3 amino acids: CASSYKQETQYF. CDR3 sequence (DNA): TGTGCCAGCAGTTATAAGCAAGAGACCCAGTACTTC.

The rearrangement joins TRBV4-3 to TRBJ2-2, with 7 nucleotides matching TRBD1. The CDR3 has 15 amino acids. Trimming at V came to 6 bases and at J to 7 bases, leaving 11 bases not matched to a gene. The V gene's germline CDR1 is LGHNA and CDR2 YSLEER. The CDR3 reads CASSLLGTVDGELFF. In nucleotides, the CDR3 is TGCGCCAGCAGTCTTCTCGGGACAGTTGACGGGGAGCTGTTTTTT.

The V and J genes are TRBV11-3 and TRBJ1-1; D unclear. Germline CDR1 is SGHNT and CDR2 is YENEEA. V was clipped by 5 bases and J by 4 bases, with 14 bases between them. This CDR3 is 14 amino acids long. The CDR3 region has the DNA TGTGCCAGCAGCAGCCAGGATAGTAGCACTGAAGCTTTCTTT. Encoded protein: CASSSQDSSTEAFF.

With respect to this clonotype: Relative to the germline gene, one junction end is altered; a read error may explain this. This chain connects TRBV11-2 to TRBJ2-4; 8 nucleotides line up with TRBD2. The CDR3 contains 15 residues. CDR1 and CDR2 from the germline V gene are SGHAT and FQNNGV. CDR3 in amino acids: CASRLAGLAKNIQYF. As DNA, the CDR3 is TGTGCCAGCAGATTAGCGGGGCTAGCCAAAAACATTCAGTACTTC.

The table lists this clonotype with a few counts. As DNA, the CDR3 is TGTGCCAGCAGCCCCCCAGGGGGCTACGAGCAGTACGTC. Its protein is CASSPPGGYEQYV. The rearrangement joins TRBV7-2 to TRBJ2-7; 7 bases line up with TRBD1. This CDR3 is 13 amino acids long. Germline values: CDR1 SGHTA, CDR2 FQGNSA. Trimming took 5 bases from V and 3 from J; bases not matched to a gene: 4.